These T cell receptor beta chains were read from a single sample in a study of beta chain features in type 1 diabetes. Repertoires were generated with immunoSEQ multiplex PCR, while TCRdb's copy carries only in-frame clones and drops some. This table has roughly 250,000 clones, 9.6% appearing once. Material: naive CD4+ T cells from blood. All receptors come from a woman between 18 and 29 years old in good health. CDR3s include the opening cysteine and the closing phenylalanine or tryptophan. The order of the fields is clone size, D gene, J gene, V gene, CDR3 DNA, CDR3 protein. A D gene is named only where the DNA matches it firmly. Clone size is shown for a subset of rows, as once, few, many or a class of expanded clone.

few | - | TRBJ2-4 | TRBV19 | TGTGCCAGTTCGTTCCTCGCCAAAAACATTCAGTACTTC | CASSFLAKNIQYF
few | - | TRBJ1-2 | TRBV2 | TGTGCCAGCAGTGAAGGGCGGAACTATGGCTACACCTTC | CASSEGRNYGYTF
- | TRBD2 | TRBJ2-7 | TRBV15 | TGTGCCACCAGCAGTGTACAGGGACTAGCGTTGGAGCAGTACTTC | CATSSVQGLALEQYF
few | - | TRBJ1-1 | TRBV6-5 | TGTGCCAGCAGTTACTCGACCGTAGCGGATGGGGCTTTCTTT | CASSYSTVADGAFF
few | TRBD1 | TRBJ1-1 | TRBV18 | TGTGCCAGCAACAGACAGGGGGTTAACACTGAAGCTTTCTTT | CASNRQGVNTEAFF
few | - | TRBJ1-1 | TRBV6-1 | TGTGCCAGCAGGCCAGGGATGAACACTGAAGCTTTCTTT | CASRPGMNTEAFF
few | - | TRBJ2-3 | TRBV29-1 | TGCAGCGTTCGGTCCCGCACAGATACGCAGTATTTT | CSVRSRTDTQYF
few | - | TRBJ1-2 | TRBV5-1 | TGCGCCAGCAGCTTGACCTCCGCTTTTACTCCAACCTTCTATGGCTACACCTTC | CASSLTSAFTPTFYGYTF
once | TRBD1 | TRBJ2-3 | TRBV5-1 | TGCGCCAGCAGCTTGGAGGGACAGGGAGTGTCTAGCACAGATACGCAGTATTTT | CASSLEGQGVSSTDTQYF
few | - | TRBJ1-2 | TRBV5-1 | TGCGCCAGCAGCTTGGAACAGGGTTTGAATGGCTACACCTTC | CASSLEQGLNGYTF
few | - | TRBJ1-1 | TRBV7-2 | TGTGCCAGCAGCGGGTACAGGGAACTGAACACTGAAGCTTTCTTT | CASSGYRELNTEAFF
- | TRBD1 | TRBJ2-7 | TRBV30 | TGTGCCTGCCCCAGGGGGCAACATCGGGGGGAGCAGTACTTC | CACPRGQHRGEQYF
- | - | TRBJ1-4 | TRBV19 | TGTGCCAGTAGTACTGGGGGCGCGAGAGCTAATGAAAAACTGTTTTTT | CASSTGGARANEKLFF
few | - | TRBJ1-1 | TRBV5-1 | TGCGCCAGCACCCTCGCGGGGGGCACTGAAGCTTTCTTT | CASTLAGGTEAFF
- | - | TRBJ1-1 | TRBV27 | TGTGCCAGCAGTTTAAACGGGGAAAGGAACACTGAAGCTTTCTTT | CASSLNGERNTEAFF
few | TRBD2 | TRBJ2-5 | TRBV5-1 | TGCGCCAGCAGCTTGACTGGACTAGCGGGTCACACAGAGACCCAGTACTTC | CASSLTGLAGHTETQYF
- | TRBD1 | TRBJ1-2 | TRBV11-2 | TGTGCCAGCAGCAAGACAGGGGAAGACTATGGCTACACCTTC | CASSKTGEDYGYTF
- | - | TRBJ2-3 | TRBV9 | TGTGCCAGCAGCGTATTAGCGGCATCCTCAGGAGATACGCAGTATTTT | CASSVLAASSGDTQYF
few | TRBD2 | TRBJ2-5 | TRBV6-1 | TGTGCCAGCAGGGGGACTAGCGGGGAGACCCAGTACTTC | CASRGTSGETQYF
- | - | TRBJ2-4 | TRBV5-1 | TGCGCCAGCAGCTTGGGATCGCGGGACATTCAGTACTTC | CASSLGSRDIQYF
few | TRBD1 | TRBJ2-5 | TRBV2 | TGTGCCAGCAGTGACTCCGGGACAGGCCAAGAGACCCAGTACTTC | CASSDSGTGQETQYF
once | - | TRBJ1-1 | TRBV14 | TGTGCCAGCAGCCAAGTGGGGCAGGGGTTTGCTTTCTTT | CASSQVGQGFAFF
- | - | TRBJ1-1 | TRBV5-4 | TGTGCCAGCAGGGAACAGGGCCTGAGCACTGAAGCTTTCTTT | CASREQGLSTEAFF
few | TRBD2 | TRBJ2-1 | TRBV5-1 | TGCGCCAGCAGCTCGGGACTAGCGGGGAACAATGAGCAGTTCTTC | CASSSGLAGNNEQFF
few | TRBD1 | TRBJ1-3 | TRBV7-2 | TGTGCCAGCAGCGCTAGGACAGGGCTGGACACCATATATTTT | CASSARTGLDTIYF
few | TRBD1 | TRBJ2-1 | TRBV4-1 | TGCGCCAGCAGTAGTACCGGGACAGGGAGGCATGAGCAGTTCTTC | CASSSTGTGRHEQFF
- | - | TRBJ1-6 | TRBV29-1 | TGCAGCGTTGGAGATAATTCACCCCTCCACTTT | CSVGDNSPLHF
- | - | TRBJ2-5 | TRBV6-5 | TGTGCCAGCAGTTACGTGCAGGGTGAGACCCAGTACTTC | CASSYVQGETQYF
few | - | TRBJ2-2 | TRBV30 | TGTGCCTGGAGTGTGACAACAGCGAACACCGGGGAGCTGTTTTTT | CAWSVTTANTGELFF
few | TRBD1 | TRBJ1-5 | TRBV11-2 | TGTGCCAGCAGCCGTAACAGGGGCGGCAATCAGCCCCAGCATTTT | CASSRNRGGNQPQHF
few | - | TRBJ1-2 | TRBV30 | TGTGCCTGGAGTGTACTAGGGGGTGGCTACACCTTC | CAWSVLGGGYTF
- | - | TRBJ2-1 | TRBV30 | TGTGCCTGGAGTTCCTGGGCGGGACAGGGTCTAGCGGGAGAGGTTAATGAGCAGTTCTTC | CAWSSWAGQGLAGEVNEQFF
many | - | TRBJ2-6 | TRBV19 | TGTGCCAGTAGAATACAGGGTTTTGGGGCCAACGTCCTGACTTTC | CASRIQGFGANVLTF
few | TRBD1 | TRBJ2-1 | TRBV5-1 | TGCGCCAGCAGCCCTCCCGGGACAGGAGTACACAATGAGCAGTTCTTC | CASSPPGTGVHNEQFF
- | TRBD1 | TRBJ2-7 | TRBV9 | TGTGCCAGCAGCGTTAGCCCCCTAGCACCGGGACAGGGCTCCTACGAGCAGTACTTC | CASSVSPLAPGQGSYEQYF
few | TRBD2 | TRBJ2-5 | TRBV6-1 | TGTGCCAGCAGTTTGCGACTAGCGAGCGGAGAGACCCAGTACTTC | CASSLRLASGETQYF
- | TRBD2 | TRBJ2-1 | TRBV5-1 | TGCGCCAGCAGCTATAGCGGGTCCCGGAATGGGAATGAGCAGTTCTTC | CASSYSGSRNGNEQFF
few | - | TRBJ1-2 | TRBV5-6 | TGTGCCAGCAGGGAGGACGGAGGCCCTTACTATGGCTACACCTTC | CASREDGGPYYGYTF
few | - | TRBJ1-5 | TRBV18 | TGTGCCAGCTCACTGCAGGGGTACAATCAGCCCCAGCATTTT | CASSLQGYNQPQHF
few | - | TRBJ2-5 | TRBV11-2 | TGTGCCAGCAGCTTAGGGCTGCTCCAAGAGACCCAGTACTTC | CASSLGLLQETQYF
few | TRBD1 | TRBJ2-7 | TRBV2 | TGTGCCAGCAGCGTTCGGGACAGGCTCGGGGAGTACTTC | CASSVRDRLGEYF
- | TRBD2 | TRBJ2-1 | TRBV5-1 | TGCGCCAGCAGTAAACTAGCGGGAGGGTCGTCCTACAATGAGCAGTTCTTC | CASSKLAGGSSYNEQFF
- | - | TRBJ2-6 | TRBV29-1 | TGCAGCGTGGAGGGGACGGGGAGCTCTGGGGCCAACGTCCTGACTTTC | CSVEGTGSSGANVLTF
- | TRBD1 | TRBJ1-2 | TRBV28 | TGTGTCCTTCCGAGACAGGGGGAAGGAAGATATGGCTACACCTTC | CVLPRQGEGRYGYTF
- | - | TRBJ1-1 | TRBV5-1 | TGCGCCAGCAGCTTGGCTGGAAGGGGCCTCACTGAAGCTTTCTTT | CASSLAGRGLTEAFF
few | TRBD2 | TRBJ2-7 | TRBV9 | TGTGCCAGCAGCGCTGGACTAGCGGGAGCGCGGGAGCAGTACTTC | CASSAGLAGAREQYF
few | TRBD1 | TRBJ1-2 | TRBV9 | TGTGCCAGCAGCGTAACCGGGACAGGGGGCTACTATGGCTACACCTTC | CASSVTGTGGYYGYTF
few | TRBD1 | TRBJ2-7 | TRBV19 | TGTGCCAGTAGTCAACCCGGGACAGGGACCCACGAGCAGTACTTC | CASSQPGTGTHEQYF